This T cell receptor (beta chain) derives from a study of T cells after yellow fever vaccination. The V gene lost 5 bases and the J gene lost 0 bases, with 8 bases spanning the gap. The CDR3 covers 13 residues. In germline, CDR1 is MDHEN, CDR2 SYDVKM. Many counts were recorded for this clonotype. In TCRdb, the 5' RACE reads were re-called with MiXCR into one record per CDR3 protein. The sample lists around 60,000 distinct CDR3 sequences, approximately 5.7% occurring once. The sample consisted of PBMCs, either bulk or a sorted T-cell subset (CD4+, CD8+, memory, or dextramer-sorted; not recorded which), taken on the day of the yellow fever booster vaccination. This sequence joins TRBV28 and TRBJ2-7; no definite D call. The origin of this receptor is a man aged 18-30 years who received the YFV17D yellow fever vaccine. The CDR3 DNA reads as TGTGCCAGCAGTAGCAGGACCTCCTACGAGCAGTACGTC. This gives the protein CASSSRTSYEQYV.